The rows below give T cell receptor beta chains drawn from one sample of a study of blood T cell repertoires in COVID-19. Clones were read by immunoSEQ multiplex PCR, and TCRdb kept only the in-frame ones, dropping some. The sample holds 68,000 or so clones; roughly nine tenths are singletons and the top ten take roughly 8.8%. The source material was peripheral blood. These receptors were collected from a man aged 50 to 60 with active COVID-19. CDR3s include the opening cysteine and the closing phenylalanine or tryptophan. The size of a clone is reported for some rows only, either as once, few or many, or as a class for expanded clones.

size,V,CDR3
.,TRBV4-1,CASSRQGASTDTQYF
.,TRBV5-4,CASSRDTTYEQYF
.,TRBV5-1,CASSLSREGDTQYF
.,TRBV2,CASSGTGVGEQFF
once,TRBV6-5,CASSLGQVNSPLHF
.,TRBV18,CASSSTGLAGNNEQFF
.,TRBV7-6,CASSPRLEKLAVYEQYF
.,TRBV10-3,CAISPDPGQGAGGYTF
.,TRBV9,CASSGREVRNEQFF
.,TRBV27,CASSAAGTGQPQHF
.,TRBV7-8,CASSPKGGDRGRYNEQFF
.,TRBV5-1,CASSQQGPDNEQYF
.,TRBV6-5,CASSYSYGYEQYF
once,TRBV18,CASSPLRGDNPYNEQFF
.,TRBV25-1,CASLGHLMNTEAFF
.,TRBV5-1,CASSLTGGGETQYF
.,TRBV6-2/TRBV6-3,CASSYYPTGGYTF
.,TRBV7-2,CASSLDRGFYNEQFF
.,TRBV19,CASSALWGSETQYF
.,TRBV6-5,CASRISGATDTQYF
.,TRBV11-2,CASSSSGGAPKNIQYF
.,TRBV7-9,CASSQRGGGEQYF